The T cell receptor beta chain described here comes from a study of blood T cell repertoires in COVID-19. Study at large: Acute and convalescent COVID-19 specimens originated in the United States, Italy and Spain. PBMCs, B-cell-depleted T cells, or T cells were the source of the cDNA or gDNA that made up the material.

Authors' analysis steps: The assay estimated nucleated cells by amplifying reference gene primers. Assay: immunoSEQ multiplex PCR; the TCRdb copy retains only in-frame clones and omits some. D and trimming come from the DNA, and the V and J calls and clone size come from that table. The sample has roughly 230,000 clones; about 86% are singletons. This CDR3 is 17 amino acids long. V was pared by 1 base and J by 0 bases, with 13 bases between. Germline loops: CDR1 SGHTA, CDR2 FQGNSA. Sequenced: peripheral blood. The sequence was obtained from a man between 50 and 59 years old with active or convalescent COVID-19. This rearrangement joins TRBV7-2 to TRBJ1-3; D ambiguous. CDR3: CASSLVGGVISGNTIYF. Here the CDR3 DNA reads TGTGCCAGCAGCTTAGTCGGCGGCGTTATCTCTGGAAACACCATATATTTT.